Following are 16 T cell receptor beta chains from one sample sequenced in a study of Graves' ophthalmopathy and Graves' hyperthyroidism. TCR beta CDR3 regions were amplified from RNA transcripts. First-round RT-PCR employed HTBI primers, with a second-round multiplex PCR after it. TCRdb re-called the multiplex PCR reads with MiXCR, one entry per CDR3 protein. The data contain around 1.1 million distinct CDR3 sequences, roughly 35% of them singletons. The source material was peripheral blood or thyroid tissue (not recorded which). These receptors originate from an adult man with Graves' hyperthyroidism.

This clonotype was recorded many times. This chain uses TRBV30 with TRBJ1-4, with D uncertain. The germline V gene encodes CDR1 GTSNPN and CDR2 SVGIG (reference sequence). The CDR3 extends over 11 amino acids. V was shortened by 5 bases and J by 5 bases, with 6 bases between the two germline ends. The CDR3 DNA sequence: TGTGCCTGGGGACGGAATGAAAAACTGTTTTTT. Its protein is CAWGRNEKLFF. Looking up the rest from reference TRBV30 and TRBJ1-4 gives the full variable domain: SQTIHQWPATLVQPVGSPLSLECTVEGTSNPNLYWYRQAAGRGLQLLFYSVGIGQISSEVPQNLSASRPQDRQFILSSKKLLLSDSGFYLCAWGRNEKLFFGSGTQLSVL.

J is TRBJ2-7 and V is TRBV6-4; possible D gene TRBD2, 6 bases. This CDR3 contains 16 residues. V was clipped by 8 bases and J by 3 bases, with 23 bases between them. CDR1 is MRHNA, CDR2 SNTAGT, per germline. The CDR3 DNA is TGTGCCAGCCAGCCTCCGCGGGGACTTCTCATCTACGAGCAGTACTTC. Translated, it gives CASQPPRGLLIYEQYF.

Turning to this clonotype: This could be a read error, since a much larger clone is one nucleotide away. Given the absence of the conserved phenylalanine or tryptophan at the CDR3 end, a read error is likely. This chain uses TRBV10-3 with TRBJ1-1; D not certain. The ends were cut back, 2 bases at V and 11 bases at J, with 15 bases in the middle. CDR3 size: 13 residues. Germline assignment: CDR1 ENHRY and CDR2 SYGVKD. The CDR3 region is CAISEPPGAAAFL. In nucleotides, the CDR3 is TGTGCCATCAGTGAGCCGCCAGGAGCTGCTGCTTTCCTT.

This clonotype was detected many times. CDR3 nucleotide sequence: TGTGCCAGCAGTTACACCGGGACAGATCAGCCCCAGCATTTT. Its translation: CASSYTGTDQPQHF. The chain carries TRBV6-5 and TRBJ1-5; 7 bases match TRBD1. Germline V CDR1 and CDR2: MNHEY, SVGAGI. The V and J ends lost 2 bases and 5 bases, in that order; junction bases with no gene match: 3. The CDR3 consists of 14 residues.

In this sample, this clonotype turned up many times. V usage is TRBV20-1 and J usage is TRBJ2-7; D is unclear. Trimming removed 0 bases from V and 0 bases from J, with 9 bases in between. The length of the CDR3 is 14 residues. Germline assignment: CDR1 DFQATT and CDR2 SNEGSKA (reference sequence). CDR3 sequence (DNA): TGCAGTGCTAGAGATCCAGCCAGCTCCTACGAGCAGTACTTC. Translating gives CSARDPASSYEQYF.

This clonotype was counted many times. The rearrangement uses TRBV10-3 and TRBJ1-1; no firm D call. The germline V gene has CDR1 ENHRY and CDR2 SYGVKD. The CDR3 sequence is 15 residues long. V shed 0 bases and J shed 3 bases, with 11 bases lying between them. The CDR3 sequence is CAISESWNSHTEAFF. CDR3 nucleotide sequence: TGTGCCATCAGTGAGTCCTGGAACAGTCACACTGAAGCTTTCTTT.

At least ten counts were recorded for this clonotype. V usage is TRBV12-3 or TRBV12-4 and J usage is TRBJ1-2; TRBD1 is a possible D gene (5 bases). The length of the CDR3 is 15 residues. Trimming removed 5 bases from V and 3 bases from J, with 16 bases in between. For the CDR3, the DNA is TGTGCCAGCAGTCTACCGGACCCGGGGGACTATGGCTACACCTTC. This gives the protein CASSLPDPGDYGYTF.

The table lists this clonotype with many counts. The V call is TRBV6-6, the J call TRBJ2-7; D is unresolved. Trimming stripped 0 bases from V and 6 bases from J, with 9 bases between. The germline CDR1 and CDR2 sequences are MNHNY and SVGAGI (reference sequence). This CDR3 contains 13 residues. The CDR3 loop is CASSYSSHIEQYF. CDR3 in DNA: TGTGCCAGCAGTTACTCGTCCCACATCGAGCAGTACTTC.

This clonotype was seen at least ten times. The chain combines TRBV7-9 with TRBJ1-2, with a tentative D call TRBD1 (5 bases). From germline, CDR1 is SEHNR and CDR2 FQNEAQ (reference sequence). Trimming shortened V by 0 bases and J by 2 bases, and 19 bases separated the two germline ends. This CDR3 comprises 18 residues. The CDR3 loop reads CASSLAGGPSQSNYGYTF. CDR3 in DNA: TGTGCCAGCAGCTTAGCCGGGGGACCCTCTCAATCCAACTATGGCTACACCTTC.

This chain joins TRBV7-3 and TRBJ2-5, with unresolved D. CDR3 length: 15 residues. V was trimmed by 5 bases and J by 5 bases, leaving 18 bases between them. CDR1 and CDR2 from the germline V gene are SGHTA and FQGTGA. CDR3 region: CASSLRTVLRETQYF. As DNA, the CDR3 is TGTGCCAGCAGCCTAAGGACGGTCTTAAGGGAGACCCAGTACTTC.

This clonotype was picked up one time. The genes are TRBV25-1 and TRBJ1-2, with D maybe TRBD1 (6 bases). Germline loops: CDR1 MGHDK, CDR2 SYGVNS. CDR3 length: 13 residues. V was shortened by 5 bases and J by 4 bases, with 11 bases between the two germline ends. CDR3 DNA sequence: TGTGCCAGCAGTTGGACGGACAGCTATGGCTACACCTTC. Translated, it gives CASSWTDSYGYTF.

This clonotype came up once. The rearrangement links TRBV7-4 to TRBJ1-2; D is unresolved. The CDR3 is 17 residues long. Germline loops: CDR1 SGHVT, CDR2 SQSDAQ. Trimming took 3 bases from V and 4 from J, leaving 21 bases between them. The CDR3 sequence: CASSLSYGEASSYGYTF. The CDR3 bases are TGTGCCAGCAGCTTGTCGTATGGAGAGGCCTCCTCCTATGGCTACACCTTC. Based on the CDR3 plus reference TRBV7-4 and TRBJ1-2, the full variable domain is GAGVSQSPRYKVAKRGRDVALRCDSISGHVTLYWYRQTLGQGSEVLTYSQSDAQRDKSGRPSGRFSAERPERSVSTLKIQRTEQGDSAVYLCASSLSYGEASSYGYTFGSGTRLTVV.

The chain recombines TRBV6-5 with TRBJ2-7, with 8 bases fitting TRBD1. This CDR3 region has 15 residues. Trimming at V came to 7 bases and at J to 2 bases, leaving 10 bases not matched to a gene. Germline assignment: CDR1 MNHEY and CDR2 SVGAGI. Here the CDR3 DNA reads TGTGCCAGCACACAAGTAGGACAGGGTCCCTACGAGCAGTACTTC. Translating it yields CASTQVGQGPYEQYF.

This clonotype was observed at least ten times. V is TRBV7-2 and J is TRBJ1-5; D uncertain. The length of the CDR3 is 12 residues. Trimming stripped 1 base from V and 15 bases from J, with 13 bases between. The V gene's germline CDR1 is SGHTA and CDR2 FQGNSA. CDR3 amino acids: CASSLEAGPLHF. CDR3 coding DNA: TGTGCCAGCAGCTTAGAGGCGGGCCCGCTGCATTTT.

This clonotype was seen at least ten times. CDR3 protein: CASSSRLGGYTF. The DNA of the CDR3 is TGTGCCAGCAGTTCCCGACTTGGGGGCTACACCTTC. The V gene is TRBV12-3 or TRBV12-4, the J gene TRBJ1-2, with D hard to call. V dropped 4 bases and J dropped 8 bases, with 11 bases sitting between them. CDR3 length: 12 amino acids.

In this sample, this clonotype turned up many times. This chain links TRBV6-6 with TRBJ1-4; tentative D call: TRBD1 (5 bases). CDR3 length: 14 residues. Trimming took 5 bases from V and 7 from J, leaving 14 bases between them. Germline CDR1 reads MNHNY; CDR2 reads SVGAGI (reference sequence). The CDR3 sequence: CASSPMMGPEKLFF. As DNA, the CDR3 is TGTGCCAGCAGTCCAATGATGGGGCCTGAAAAACTGTTTTTT.